This TCR beta chain emerged from a study of post-analysis software for immune sequencing data. The wider study: The cohort encompassed relapsing-remitting, secondary progressive and progressive-relapsing multiple sclerosis disease courses. General study results and limits: The normalized Chao1 diversity of multiple sclerosis patients was significantly lower than that of controls. Batch-mates among the samples co-clustered strongly by F measure. Among 5 or 6 TRBV segments more frequent in patients than controls were TRBV5-6, TRBV5-1 and TRBV20-1.

The TCR beta cDNA libraries carried unique molecular identifiers. T cells numbering roughly 1 to 10 million yielded 450,000 to 500,000 cDNA molecules. TCRdb reprocessed the PCR reads with MiXCR, giving one entry per CDR3 protein. The table shows about 430,000 distinct CDR3 sequences, with 39% occurring only once. This CDR3 is 15 amino acids long. Germline CDR1 and CDR2: SEHNR and FQNEAQ (reference sequence). Between the trimmed V and J ends, which lost 4 bases and 4 bases, there was a span of 14 bases. Of note for this clonotype: The antigen remains unidentified.

Sequencing was carried out using blood. The rearrangement uses TRBV7-9 and TRBJ2-1, with D possibly called TRBD1 or TRBD2 (5 bases each). This TCR came from a girl aged 2 to 10 with multiple sclerosis. CDR3 DNA: TGTGCCAGCAGCTCCGAACCGGGACCTTACAATGAGCAGTTCTTC. Translation: CASSSEPGPYNEQFF. The full variable domain, completed using reference TRBV7-9 and TRBJ2-1, is DTGVSQNPRHKITKRGQNVTFRCDPISEHNRLYWYRQTLGQGPEFLTYFQNEAQLEKSRLLSDRFSAERPKGSFSTLEIQRTEQGDSAMYLCASSSEPGPYNEQFFGPGTRLTVL.